This T cell receptor (beta chain) was profiled in a study of spatial heterogeneity in lung cancer. Study details: Those follow-up PBMC samples that were available underwent sequencing, at a median interval of roughly two years following resection.

The time point: blood at routine non-recurrence follow-up after resection. Whole RNA was taken from tumor, nontumor lung or frozen PBMC; it was then sequenced unsorted. Trimming pared 4 bases from V and 4 bases from J, leaving 10 bases between. Germline lookup yields CDR1 SGHRS and CDR2 YFSETQ. CDR3 size: 13 residues. TCRdb passed the 5' RACE reads through MiXCR, listing each CDR3 protein once. The sample shows fewer than 1,500 distinct CDR3 sequences, roughly three fifths of them seen only once. This clonotype was observed a single time. Little can be read into the size of this beta chain, an off-target read in a library designed for alpha chains.

The sequencing used PBMCs, collected at follow-up. V gene TRBV5-1 combines with J gene TRBJ2-3, with D perhaps matching TRBD1 (6 bases). This TCR derives from a female donor with early-stage non-small cell lung cancer. The CDR3 sequence is CASSPGGPDTQYF. Written as DNA, the CDR3 is TGCGCCAGCAGCCCTGGGGGCCCAGATACGCAGTATTTT.